Listed below are T cell receptor beta chains from one sample, sequenced in a study of T cells in Graves' hyperthyroidism and ophthalmopathy. Via MiXCR, TCRdb re-called the multiplex PCR reads, giving one row per CDR3 protein. The sample holds about 460,000 distinct CDR3 sequences; 20% to 25% are singletons and the top ten take under 55%. The material sequenced was blood. The receptors come from a woman aged 70-85 years with Graves' ophthalmopathy. Each CDR3 is given with its conserved first and last residue. D genes are given only for firm matches. The size of a clone is reported for some rows only, either as once, few or many, or as a class for expanded clones.

V gene	clone size	J gene	CDR3 length	D gene	CDR3 DNA	CDR3 protein
TRBV3-1	-	TRBJ1-6	15	TRBD1	TGTGCCAGCAGCCTAGGACAGGGAACGAATTCACCCCTCCACTTT	CASSLGQGTNSPLHF
TRBV30	few	TRBJ1-1	17	-	TGTGCCTGGAGAACCCCCACTGGAGGGGGTAAGAACACTGAAGCTTTCTTT	CAWRTPTGGGKNTEAFF
TRBV6-1	-	TRBJ2-6	18	TRBD1	TGTGCCAGCAGAAACGGGGCAGGGGGTGGCTCTGGGGCCAACGTCCTGACTTTC	CASRNGAGGGSGANVLTF
TRBV29-1	-	TRBJ1-1	13	-	TGCAGCGCAAGGTCGTATCGGAACACTGAAGCTTTCTTT	CSARSYRNTEAFF
TRBV28	-	TRBJ2-7	12	-	TGTGCCAGCAGCGCAGGCCTCCAGGAGCAGTACTTC	CASSAGLQEQYF
TRBV7-3	-	TRBJ1-1	16	-	TGTGCCAGCAGCTTCTTAAGACCGACAGGGAACACTGAAGCTTTCTTT	CASSFLRPTGNTEAFF
TRBV29-1	few	TRBJ1-1	14	-	TGCAGCGTTGGCCCCTCCCTTGGGAACACTGAAGCTTTCTTT	CSVGPSLGNTEAFF
TRBV5-1	-	TRBJ2-2	13	-	TGCGCCAGCAGCCACGCCGGGAGCGGGGAGCTGTTTTTT	CASSHAGSGELFF
TRBV7-2	few	TRBJ1-2	14	-	TGTGCCAGCAGCGGGCGGACAGTACCTCGCGTCTACACCTTC	CASSGRTVPRVYTF
TRBV11-3	few	TRBJ2-1	17	TRBD2	TGTGCCAGCAGTGTAGGGTCTAGCGGGAGCCCTATTGATGAGCAGTTCTTC	CASSVGSSGSPIDEQFF
TRBV28	-	TRBJ2-7	14	TRBD1	TGTGCCAGCAGCCAGGTGACAGGGGGCTACGAGCAGTACTTC	CASSQVTGGYEQYF
TRBV20-1	-	TRBJ2-1	14	TRBD2	TGCAGTGCTAGAGATAGGACTAGCGGGAGAAAGCAGTTCTTC	CSARDRTSGRKQFF
TRBV19	few	TRBJ2-1	16	TRBD2	TGTGCCAGTAGTATTCCTAGCGGGAGAATCTACAATGAGCAGTTCTTC	CASSIPSGRIYNEQFF
TRBV19	few	TRBJ1-6	14	-	TGTGCCAGTAGTGTGACGGGGGAAAATTCACCCCTCCACTTT	CASSVTGENSPLHF
TRBV28	-	TRBJ1-2	13	TRBD1	TGTGCCAGCAGTTTAGGGACAGGGATGGGCTACACCTTC	CASSLGTGMGYTF
TRBV15	few	TRBJ2-6	16	-	TGTGCCACCAGCAGAGACCGGGTGACCGGGGCCAACGTCCTGACTTTC	CATSRDRVTGANVLTF
TRBV7-2	few	TRBJ2-2	15	TRBD1	TGTGCCAGCAGCTCAGGACAGGCGGAAACCGGGGAGCTGTTTTTT	CASSSGQAETGELFF
TRBV12-3/TRBV12-4	many	TRBJ2-1	16	TRBD2	TGTGCCAGCAGTCAATACAGCGGGAGCTCCTACAATGAGCAGTTCTTC	CASSQYSGSSYNEQFF
TRBV25-1	few	TRBJ2-4	15	TRBD1	TGTGCCAGCAGTGATGAAGGGGACAGGGAAGACATTCAGTACTTC	CASSDEGDREDIQYF
TRBV5-1	many	TRBJ1-1	16	-	TGCGCCAGCAGCTCAACCGGGGGGACCCTGGGCACTGAAGCTTTCTTT	CASSSTGGTLGTEAFF
TRBV24-1	many	TRBJ2-1	16	TRBD2	TGTGCCACCAGTGATCAGACTAGCGGGAGAGTCAATGAGCAGTTCTTC	CATSDQTSGRVNEQFF
TRBV30	few	TRBJ1-2	12	-	TGTGCCTGGAGTGCTGCGGGGATGAGCTACACCTTC	CAWSAAGMSYTF
TRBV9	-	TRBJ2-3	15	TRBD2	TGTGCCAGCAGCGTAAGCGGGAGTCGGACAGATACGCAGTATTTT	CASSVSGSRTDTQYF
TRBV6-1	few	TRBJ1-2	12	-	TGTGCCGTCCAGGGGCCTTATTATGGCTACACCTTC	CAVQGPYYGYTF
TRBV5-1	-	TRBJ2-3	16	TRBD2	TGCGCCAGCCGAGAGGGGGTTAGCGGGAGTTGGGATACGCAGTATTTT	CASREGVSGSWDTQYF
TRBV12-3/TRBV12-4	few	TRBJ2-7	12	-	TGTGCCAGCAGTTTTGGAAGCCCCGAGCAGTACTTC	CASSFGSPEQYF
TRBV28	many	TRBJ2-1	14	TRBD2	TGTGCCAGCAGTTTCGGCGGGAGTGGCAATGAGCAGTTCTTC	CASSFGGSGNEQFF
TRBV28	many	TRBJ2-7	13	-	TGTGCCAGCAGCCCAGGACAGTTCCACGAGCAGTACTTC	CASSPGQFHEQYF
TRBV6-1	many	TRBJ2-1	14	TRBD1	TGTGCCAGCACACCGGACAGGGTAGTAAATGAGCAGTTCTTC	CASTPDRVVNEQFF
TRBV6-2/TRBV6-3	many	TRBJ2-7	15	TRBD2	TGTGCCAGCAGGGCTAGCGGGAGTGTGGGCGACGAGCAGTACTTC	CASRASGSVGDEQYF
TRBV5-1	few	TRBJ2-1	14	-	TGCGCCAGCAAGGAAGGAGCGGCTAGTTATGAGCAGTTCTTC	CASKEGAASYEQFF
TRBV15	few	TRBJ1-1	15	-	TGTGCCACCAGCAGAGATTGGGGGAAGAACACTGAAGCTTTCTTT	CATSRDWGKNTEAFF
TRBV10-3	many	TRBJ1-1	12	-	TGTGCCATCAGTGAGAGGGACACTGAAGCTTTCTTT	CAISERDTEAFF
TRBV20-1	-	TRBJ2-7	15	-	TGCAGTGCTAGAGATTTAAAGGGGGTCGGGTACGAGCAGTACTTC	CSARDLKGVGYEQYF
TRBV15	few	TRBJ1-3	16	TRBD1	TGTGCCACCAGCAGAGAAGGAGGGGGCTTTGGAAACACCATATATTTT	CATSREGGGFGNTIYF
TRBV13	-	TRBJ1-3	15	-	TGTGCCAGCAGCTTAAAGAGACTAACTGGAAACACCATATATTTT	CASSLKRLTGNTIYF
TRBV19	few	TRBJ1-5	16	TRBD1	TGTGCCAGTAGTATCGGACAGGGGGCGATCGGTCAGCCCCAGCATTTT	CASSIGQGAIGQPQHF
TRBV13	many	TRBJ2-7	11	-	TGTGCCAGCAGATCCGCCTACGAGCAGTACTTC	CASRSAYEQYF
TRBV3-1	-	TRBJ2-7	16	TRBD1	TGTGCCAGCAGCCAGACAGGGGTGGTTCTTCTATACGAGCAGTACTTC	CASSQTGVVLLYEQYF
TRBV9	-	TRBJ2-3	15	TRBD2	TGTGCCAGCAGCGTAGCGGGAGGTGGAGGAGATACGCAGTATTTT	CASSVAGGGGDTQYF